The next 6 T cell receptor beta chains were all read from a single sample in a study of cytomegalovirus exposure and HLA in healthy donors. The PCR employed 60 Vbeta primers together with 13 Jbeta primers. Repertoires were generated with immunoSEQ multiplex PCR, while TCRdb's copy carries only in-frame clones and drops some. The repertoire consists of around 190,000 clones, with about 85% occurring once and the leading ten covering 0.9% to 1.2%. Sequenced input: PBMCs. These receptors all stem from a boy aged 2 to 10 in good health and CMV-seronegative.

The J gene is TRBJ2-3, the V gene TRBV19; the D gene is possibly TRBD2 (5 bases). CDR3 length equals 15 residues. Trimming took off 6 bases at V and 1 base at J, with 14 bases between the two ends. Germline V CDR1 and CDR2: LNHDA, SQIVND (reference sequence). CDR3: CASSNRRTGTDTQYF. DNA for the CDR3: TGTGCCAGTAGCAATAGAAGGACTGGCACAGATACGCAGTATTTT.

The chain recombines TRBV7-9 with TRBJ2-1; the match to TRBD2 covers 7 bases. This CDR3 is built from 19 residues. Per the germline V gene, CDR1 is SEHNR and CDR2 is FQNEAQ (reference sequence). The junction had 20 bases not matched to a gene; V was cut back by 5 bases and J by 4 bases. Here the CDR3 DNA reads TGTGCCAGCAGCCCTAGGGCGCCTAGGGCGGGAGTGGCGTACAATGAGCAGTTCTTC. Protein sequence: CASSPRAPRAGVAYNEQFF. Together with reference TRBV7-9 and TRBJ2-1, the CDR3 gives the full variable domain: DTGVSQNPRHKITKRGQNVTFRCDPISEHNRLYWYRQTLGQGPEFLTYFQNEAQLEKSRLLSDRFSAERPKGSFSTLEIQRTEQGDSAMYLCASSPRAPRAGVAYNEQFFGPGTRLTVL.

The chain couples TRBV18 to TRBJ1-5; 7 bases map to TRBD1. V lost 2 bases, J lost 7 bases, and 2 bases stayed unmatched. Germline V gene lookup returns CDR1 KGHSH and CDR2 LQKENI. CDR3 length equals 13 residues. The CDR3 region has the DNA TGTGCCAGCTCACCAGGACAGGACCAGCCCCAGCATTTT. It translates to CASSPGQDQPQHF. Supplemented by reference TRBV18 and TRBJ1-5, the full variable domain reads NAGVMQNPRHLVRRRGQEARLRCSPMKGHSHVYWYRQLPEEGLKFMVYLQKENIIDESGMPKERFSAEFPKEGPSILRIQQVVRGDSAAYFCASSPGQDQPQHFGDGTRLSIL.

The chain combines TRBV7-6 with TRBJ2-7; D is unclear. Germline lookup yields CDR1 SGHVS and CDR2 FNYEAQ. This CDR3 has 13 residues. Trimming removed 5 bases from V and 3 bases from J, with 11 bases in between. As DNA, the CDR3 is TGTGCCAGCAGCCCCCGTCTAGGCTACGAGCAGTACTTC. It translates to CASSPRLGYEQYF. Looking up the rest from reference TRBV7-6 and TRBJ2-7 gives the full variable domain: GAGVSQSPRYKVTKRGQDVALRCDPISGHVSLYWYRQALGQGPEFLTYFNYEAQQDKSGLPNDRFSAERPEGSISTLTIQRTEQRDSAMYRCASSPRLGYEQYFGPGTRLTVT.

The V call is TRBV28, the J call TRBJ2-2; 12 bases are shared with TRBD2. Per germline, CDR1 MDHEN and CDR2 SYDVKM. CDR3 size: 14 residues. J was trimmed by 6 bases and V by 7 bases; bases with no gene match: 3. For the CDR3, the DNA is TGTGCCAGCACTAGCGGGGGGGCTCCCGGGGAGCTGTTTTTT. As protein: CASTSGGAPGELFF.

The chain uses TRBV30 and TRBJ2-7; D is perhaps TRBD1 (6 bases). CDR1 and CDR2 from the germline V gene are GTSNPN and SVGIG (reference sequence). The CDR3 runs to 12 residues. V was pared by 2 bases and J by 3 bases, with 8 bases between. CDR3 sequence reads: CAWSTGSYEQYF. For the CDR3, the DNA is TGTGCCTGGAGTACAGGGAGCTACGAGCAGTACTTC.